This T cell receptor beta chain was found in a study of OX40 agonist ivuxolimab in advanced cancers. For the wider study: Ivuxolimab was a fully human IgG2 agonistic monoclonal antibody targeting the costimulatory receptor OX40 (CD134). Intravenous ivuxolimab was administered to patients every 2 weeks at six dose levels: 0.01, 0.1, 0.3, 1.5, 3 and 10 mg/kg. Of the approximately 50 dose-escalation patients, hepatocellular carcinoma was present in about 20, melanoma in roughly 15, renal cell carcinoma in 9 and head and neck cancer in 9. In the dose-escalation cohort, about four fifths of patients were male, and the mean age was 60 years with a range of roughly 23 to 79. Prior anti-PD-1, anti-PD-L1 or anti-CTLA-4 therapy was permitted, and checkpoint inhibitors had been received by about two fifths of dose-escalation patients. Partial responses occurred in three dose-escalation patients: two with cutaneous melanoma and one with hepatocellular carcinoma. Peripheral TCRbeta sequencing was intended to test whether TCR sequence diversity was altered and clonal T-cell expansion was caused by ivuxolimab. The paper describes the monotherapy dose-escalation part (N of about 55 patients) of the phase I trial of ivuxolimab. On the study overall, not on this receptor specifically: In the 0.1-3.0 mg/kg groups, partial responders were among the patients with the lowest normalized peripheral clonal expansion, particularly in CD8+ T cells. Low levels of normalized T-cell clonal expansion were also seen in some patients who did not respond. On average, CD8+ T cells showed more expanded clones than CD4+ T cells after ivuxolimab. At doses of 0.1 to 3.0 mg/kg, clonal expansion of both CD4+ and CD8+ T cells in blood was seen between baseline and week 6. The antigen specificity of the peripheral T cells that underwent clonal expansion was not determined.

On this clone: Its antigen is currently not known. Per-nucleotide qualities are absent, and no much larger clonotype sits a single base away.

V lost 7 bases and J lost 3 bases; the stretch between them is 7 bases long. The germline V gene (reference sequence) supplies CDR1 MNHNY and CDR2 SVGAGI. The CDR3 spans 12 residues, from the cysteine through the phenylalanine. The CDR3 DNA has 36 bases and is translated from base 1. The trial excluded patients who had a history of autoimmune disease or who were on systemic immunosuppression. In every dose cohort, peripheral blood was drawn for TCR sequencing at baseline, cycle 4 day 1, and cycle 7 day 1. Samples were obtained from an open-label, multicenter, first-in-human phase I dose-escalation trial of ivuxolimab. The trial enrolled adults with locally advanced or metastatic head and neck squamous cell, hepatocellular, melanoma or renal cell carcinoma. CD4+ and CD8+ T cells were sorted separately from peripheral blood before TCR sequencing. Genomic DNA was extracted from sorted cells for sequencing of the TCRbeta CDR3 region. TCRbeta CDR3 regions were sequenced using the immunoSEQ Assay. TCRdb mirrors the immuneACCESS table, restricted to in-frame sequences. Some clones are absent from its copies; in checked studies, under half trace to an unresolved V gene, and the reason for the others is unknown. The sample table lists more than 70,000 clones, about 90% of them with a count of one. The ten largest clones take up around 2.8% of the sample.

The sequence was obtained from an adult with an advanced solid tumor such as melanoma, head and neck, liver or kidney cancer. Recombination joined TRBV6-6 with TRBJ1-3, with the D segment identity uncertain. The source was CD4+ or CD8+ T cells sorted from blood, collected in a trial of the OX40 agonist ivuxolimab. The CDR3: CASTSVGNTIYF. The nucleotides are TGTGCCAGCACCTCAGTTGGAAACACCATATATTTT.